One and the same sample provided the 9 T cell receptor beta chains below, sequenced in a study of shared clonotypes between healthy human individuals. Sequencing was performed with immunoSEQ multiplex PCR; in TCRdb, only in-frame clones are kept and a portion is missing. The top ten clones hold 0.39% of a sample with millions of clones, approximately 95% of them seen once. Sequencing was performed on naive CD4+ T cells from PBMCs. As to subset: CD45RA+ positively selected. Source of these receptors: a man younger than 35 in good health. Some clones in this sample may be carry-over from other donors' samples.

The genes are TRBV6-5 and TRBJ1-2; TRBD1 aligns across 10 bases. Germline V gene lookup returns CDR1 MNHEY and CDR2 SVGAGI. This CDR3 is 15 amino acids long. Trimming at V came to 0 bases and at J to 9 bases, leaving 7 bases not matched to a gene. CDR3 sequence: CASSYSRTGGGRYTF. CDR3 nucleotide sequence: TGTGCCAGCAGTTACTCCCGGACAGGGGGGGGGCGCTACACCTTC.

The chain uses TRBV5-1 and TRBJ2-7; 9 positions agree with TRBD2. The CDR3 spans 17 residues. CDR1 is SGHRS and CDR2 is YFSETQ in the germline V gene. The ends lost 0 bases at V and 0 bases at J; junction bases unmatched: 7. The CDR3 sequence: CASSLGGAGGPSYEQYF. As DNA, the CDR3 is TGCGCCAGCAGCTTGGGGGGAGCGGGAGGCCCCTCCTACGAGCAGTACTTC.

The chain uses TRBV5-1 and TRBJ2-1; 14 bases line up with TRBD2. The CDR3 runs 20 residues. After removal of 4 bases from V and 1 base from J, the junction contained 13 bases not matched to a gene. Germline V gene lookup returns CDR1 SGHRS and CDR2 YFSETQ. CDR3 sequence reads: CASSPEPTGTSGRSYNEQFF. CDR3 nucleotide sequence: TGCGCCAGCAGCCCGGAACCGACAGGGACTAGCGGGAGATCCTACAATGAGCAGTTCTTC.

About this clone: Other DNA sequences of this sample code for an identical CDR3. The V and J genes are TRBV10-3 and TRBJ2-5; D remains unclear. The CDR3 extends over 13 amino acids. Germline CDR1 ENHRY, CDR2 SYGVKD. Trimming stripped 4 bases from V and 3 bases from J, with 9 bases between. CDR3 in DNA: TGTGCCATCAGTGGGGATAGAGAAGAGACCCAGTACTTC. It translates to CAISGDREETQYF.

This clone has a handful of counts. In the same sample, other DNA sequences code for this CDR3. V usage is TRBV5-4 and J usage is TRBJ1-3; D gene uncertain. Deletions cut 1 base from V and 4 bases from J, with 9 bases between. CDR3 size: 14 residues. CDR1 and CDR2 from the germline V gene are SGHNT and YYREEE (reference sequence). The CDR3 region is CASSLRGAGNTIYF. CDR3 nucleotides: TGTGCCAGCAGCTTGCGCGGTGCCGGAAACACCATATATTTT.

This clone was observed once. V and J are TRBV12-5 and TRBJ1-1; D remains unclear. Trimming cost V 5 bases and J 4 bases, with 17 bases left between them. The CDR3 is made up of 15 amino acids. Germline assignment: CDR1 LGHNT and CDR2 FRNRAP. The CDR3 spells CASGPRESGGTEAFF. The CDR3 DNA sequence: TGTGCTAGTGGTCCACGGGAGAGTGGAGGCACTGAAGCTTTCTTT.

The J gene is TRBJ1-5, the V gene TRBV5-1; 8 bases agree with TRBD1. CDR3 size: 14 residues. Germline CDR1 and CDR2: SGHRS and YFSETQ. The V gene end was trimmed by 6 bases and the J gene end by 7 bases; junction bases not matched to a gene: 9. The CDR3: CASTRGQEEQPQHF. The CDR3 nucleotides read TGCGCCAGCACCAGGGGGCAGGAAGAACAGCCCCAGCATTTT.

This rearrangement joins TRBV29-1 to TRBJ1-2; the D gene is possibly TRBD1 (6 bases). The germline gives CDR1 SQVTM, CDR2 ANQGSEA. V was cut by 3 bases and J by 3 bases, with 14 bases left in between. This CDR3 is 14 amino acids long. For the CDR3, the DNA is TGCAGCGTTGAGTCGGGGGGGGCGTACTATGGCTACACCTTC. Its translation is CSVESGGAYYGYTF.

The V gene is TRBV9, the J gene TRBJ2-1; 12 bases agree with TRBD2. V trimming: 3 bases; J trimming: 5 bases; junction bases outside the gene matches: 0. The CDR3 extends over 14 amino acids. Germline V gene sequence: CDR1 SGDLS, CDR2 YYNGEE. CDR3: CASSGTSGDNEQFF. The DNA of the CDR3 is TGTGCCAGCAGCGGGACTAGCGGGGACAATGAGCAGTTCTTC.